The following is a T cell receptor beta chain sequence with its context. Its specificity is not known. This record belongs to a study of response to subunit inactivated influenza vaccine. In TCRdb, the RT-PCR reads were re-called with MiXCR into one record per CDR3 protein. The sample includes 560,000 or so distinct CDR3 sequences, approximately 7.7% seen only once; the top ten take over 10%. Study-wide findings and caveats: The authors offered the suggestion that each seasonal influenza vaccination recruits few new T cells.

This CDR3 contains 16 residues. The sequence was obtained from a man in his fifties or sixties who received an inactivated influenza vaccine. The chain recombines TRBV21-1 with TRBJ1-1. TRBV21-1 is listed as a pseudogene. The input for sequencing was PBMCs from blood, taken around 25 months after vaccination. The CDR3 region has the DNA TGTGCCAGCAGCCAGCTTGAGGTGAAACAGAACACTGAAGCTTTCTTT. Translating gives CASSQLEVKQNTEAFF.